The 6 T cell receptor beta chains reported below all come from one sample, sequenced in a study of cytomegalovirus exposure and HLA in healthy donors. 13 Jbeta primers and 60 Vbeta primers were used for the PCR. The assay was immunoSEQ multiplex PCR, and TCRdb's table has in-frame clones only and misses some. The sample gives more than 95,000 clones, 65% to 75% of which show up once; over 3.5% is in the top ten. The sequenced material came from PBMCs. Receptor source: a woman between 45 and 60 years old in good health and CMV-seropositive.

The rearrangement joins TRBV4-2 to TRBJ1-1; no firm D call. Germline loops: CDR1 LGHNA, CDR2 YNFKEQ. The CDR3 has 13 residues. V dropped 0 bases and J dropped 11 bases, with 13 bases sitting between them. CDR3 protein: CASSQDTWLGAFF. The CDR3 DNA sequence: TGTGCCAGCAGCCAAGATACCTGGCTTGGTGCTTTCTTT.

The rearrangement joins TRBV7-2 to TRBJ2-3; 7 nucleotides line up with TRBD2. Trimming took 5 bases from V and 6 from J; bases not matched to a gene: 11. The CDR3 is made up of 15 amino acids. Germline values: CDR1 SGHTA, CDR2 FQGNSA. The CDR3 spells CASSPAGLQADTQYF. CDR3 DNA: TGTGCCAGCAGCCCAGCGGGACTCCAGGCCGATACGCAGTATTTT.

This clone was seen a handful of times. The rearrangement joins TRBV7-8 to TRBJ1-4, with no clear D. This CDR3 comprises 17 residues. Looked up from germline, CDR1 is SGHVS and CDR2 is FQNEAQ. V was clipped by 1 base and J by 3 bases, with 15 bases between them. The CDR3 DNA sequence: TGTGCCAGCAGCTTAGACGGCGGTATGGCCTCTAATGAAAAACTGTTTTTT. This translates into CASSLDGGMASNEKLFF.

The chain uses TRBV18 and TRBJ2-5; tentatively, D is TRBD2 (5 bases). Germline values: CDR1 KGHSH, CDR2 LQKENI. The CDR3 runs to 14 residues. The germline V and J ends were trimmed by 3 bases and 1 base, with 9 bases remaining between them. CDR3 nucleotide sequence: TGTGCCAGCTCACCCACGGGGTCCCAAGAGACCCAGTACTTC. It translates to CASSPTGSQETQYF.

CDR3 bases: TGTGCCAGTAGTAAAGGAGGGGAGTTTACAGATACGCAGTATTTT. Protein sequence: CASSKGGEFTDTQYF. V is TRBV19 and J is TRBJ2-3, with D possibly TRBD2 on 6 matching bases. CDR1 is LNHDA, CDR2 SQIVND, per germline (reference sequence). This CDR3 contains 15 residues. V was cut by 4 bases and J by 3 bases, with 14 bases left in between.

The CDR3 spells CASAGQESSYEQYF. CDR3 DNA: TGTGCCAGTGCCGGACAGGAGAGCTCCTACGAGCAGTACTTC. This chain joins TRBV19 and TRBJ2-7; 7 bases map to TRBD1. From germline, CDR1 is LNHDA and CDR2 SQIVND (reference sequence). The CDR3 spans 14 residues. After removal of 8 bases from V and 0 bases from J, the junction contained 7 bases not matched to a gene.